This TCR beta chain was retrieved from a study of spatial heterogeneity in lung cancer. TCRdb re-called the 5' RACE reads with MiXCR, one entry per CDR3 protein. Of 20,000 to 30,000 distinct CDR3 sequences in the sample, around 13% were seen once. Regarding the study as a whole: Relative to follow-up, resection was when ubiquitous expanded tumor TCRs appeared more in blood.

Time point here: sample taken at primary tumor resection. Unsorted samples of tumor, nontumor lung or frozen PBMC had their whole RNA sequenced. 55 to 80 TRACERx patients with early, untreated non-small cell lung cancer donated samples. Germline V gene data show CDR1 as DFQATT and CDR2 as SNEGSKA (reference sequence). Trimming took off 2 bases at V and 2 bases at J, with 13 bases between the two ends. CDR3 size: 15 residues. This clonotype was seen repeatedly, ten times or more. As yet, its antigen is unknown. The material sequenced was PBMCs, taken at surgery. The origin of this receptor is a female donor with early-stage non-small cell lung cancer. This chain uses TRBV20-1 with TRBJ2-1, with TRBD2 as a possible D gene (6 bases). This CDR3 reads CSARPAGTTYNEQFF. CDR3 nucleotides: TGCAGTGCTAGACCGGCGGGGACGACCTACAATGAGCAGTTCTTC.